One and the same sample provided the 18 T cell receptor beta chains below, sequenced in a study of T cells after yellow fever vaccination. TCRdb processed the 5' RACE reads anew with MiXCR; each CDR3 protein has one entry. The repertoire holds around 500,000 distinct CDR3 sequences, with roughly a fifth as singletons. The starting material was PBMCs, obtained roughly 20 days after the first yellow fever vaccination. These receptors were taken from a man aged 18 to 29 who received the YFV17D yellow fever vaccine.

The CDR3 reads CASSQEGRGGNTIYF. In DNA, the CDR3 is TGTGCCAGCAGCCAAGAGGGCCGGGGAGGAAACACCATATATTTT. This rearrangement joins TRBV4-2 to TRBJ1-3; D uncertain. The CDR3 is made up of 15 amino acids. The germline gives CDR1 LGHNA, CDR2 YNFKEQ. The V gene lost 0 bases and the J gene lost 4 bases, with 10 bases spanning the gap.

The chain has TRBV5-1 and TRBJ1-3; a possible D gene is TRBD1 (5 bases). V lost 4 bases and J lost 0, with 11 bases in between. The CDR3 has 15 residues. The germline V gene encodes CDR1 SGHRS and CDR2 YFSETQ. This chain's CDR3 is CASSITGVSGNTIYF. The CDR3 DNA sequence: TGCGCCAGCAGCATAACAGGCGTCTCTGGAAACACCATATATTTT.

There are a few counts of this clonotype. This sequence joins TRBV6-1 and TRBJ2-5, with D perhaps TRBD2 (5 bases). The CDR3 spans 15 residues. The V and J ends lost 7 bases and 4 bases respectively, with 19 bases between them. CDR1 MNHNS and CDR2 SASEGT come from the germline V gene. The DNA for the CDR3 is TGTGCCAGCACTCAAATCACGGGGATCCTAGAGACCCAGTACTTC. It translates to CASTQITGILETQYF.

This clonotype was recorded at least ten times. The chain has TRBV20-1 and TRBJ2-7; TRBD2 matches at 7 bases. CDR1 is DFQATT, CDR2 SNEGSKA, per germline (reference sequence). The CDR3 contains 14 residues. V lost 0 bases to trimming and J lost 3 bases; unmatched junction nucleotides: 5. The CDR3 protein is CSARDRGGGYEQYF. In DNA form, the CDR3 reads TGCAGTGCTAGAGATCGTGGGGGGGGCTACGAGCAGTACTTC.

The chain is built from TRBV5-1 and TRBJ1-1; D might be TRBD1 (6 bases). The V end lost 0 bases, the J end lost 5 bases, and 14 bases lay between the germline ends. Germline V gives CDR1 SGHRS, CDR2 YFSETQ. The CDR3 runs to 15 residues. The CDR3 DNA reads as TGCGCCAGCAGCTTGGCCCGGGGGGCAGGAACTGAAGCTTTCTTT. It yields the protein CASSLARGAGTEAFF.

There are a few counts of this clonotype. The chain carries TRBV7-9 and TRBJ2-7; tentatively, D is TRBD2 (5 bases). Looked up from germline, CDR1 is SEHNR and CDR2 is FQNEAQ (reference sequence). Trimming took off 5 bases at V and 0 bases at J, with 14 bases between the two ends. This CDR3 is 15 amino acids long. The CDR3 spells CASSPGVVSSYEQYF. The CDR3 DNA reads as TGTGCCAGCAGCCCCGGGGTCGTTAGCTCCTACGAGCAGTACTTC.

J is TRBJ2-2 and V is TRBV10-3; 7 positions match TRBD1. CDR1 and CDR2 (germline): ENHRY, SYGVKD. The CDR3 covers 19 residues. V gave up 0 bases and J gave up 2 bases; unmatched junction bases: 12. As DNA, the CDR3 is TGTGCCATCAGTGAGTCGACAGGGCGGAACCCCCTAAACACCGGGGAGCTGTTTTTT. This gives the protein CAISESTGRNPLNTGELFF.

This clonotype came up once. This chain joins TRBV7-2 and TRBJ2-3; TRBD2 agrees at 7 bases. V gave up 2 bases and J gave up 6 bases; unmatched junction bases: 11. The CDR3 sequence is 16 residues long. The germline V gene has CDR1 SGHTA and CDR2 FQGNSA. The CDR3 reads CASSLRPLAVADTQYF. CDR3 in DNA: TGTGCCAGCAGCTTACGACCGCTAGCGGTGGCGGATACGCAGTATTTT.

This sequence joins TRBV11-2 and TRBJ1-5, with D tentatively TRBD1 (5 bases). CDR3 length: 15 amino acids. Germline CDR1 SGHAT, CDR2 FQNNGV. V lost 0 bases and J lost 6, with 12 bases in between. The CDR3 nucleotides are TGTGCCAGCAGCTTAGACACCGGGGCGTCTCAGCCCCAGCATTTT. Translating it yields CASSLDTGASQPQHF.

This clonotype was detected ten times or more. The chain carries TRBV7-8 and TRBJ2-5, with D perhaps matching TRBD1 (6 bases). CDR3 length: 14 amino acids. Looked up from germline, CDR1 is SGHVS and CDR2 is FQNEAQ. V was pared by 2 bases and J by 2 bases, with 9 bases between. The CDR3 region has the DNA TGTGCCAGCAGCTTATTTAGGGGGCAAGAGACCCAGTACTTC. Its protein product is CASSLFRGQETQYF.

This clonotype was detected ten times or more. This rearrangement joins TRBV9 to TRBJ2-3; D not certain. Per germline, CDR1 SGDLS and CDR2 YYNGEE. Trimming cost V 0 bases and J 4 bases, with 15 bases left between them. This CDR3 comprises 16 residues. In DNA form, the CDR3 reads TGTGCCAGCAGCGTAGGAGGTGGTCCAAGCTCAGATACGCAGTATTTT. It yields the protein CASSVGGGPSSDTQYF.

The chain joins TRBV5-4 to TRBJ2-7, with 9 bases lining up with TRBD1. This CDR3 comprises 15 residues. Germline trimming cut 5 bases from V and 5 bases from J; bases unmatched to any gene: 11. Germline V lookup: CDR1 SGHNT, CDR2 YYREEE (reference sequence). The CDR3 DNA reads TGTGCCAGCAGACCCGCCGGGGACAGGGCCAACGAGCAGTACTTC. This encodes CASRPAGDRANEQYF.

J is TRBJ2-3 and V is TRBV6-2 or TRBV6-3, with 7 bases identical to TRBD1. V shed 2 bases, J shed 2 bases, and the junction held 4 bases outside the gene matches. The CDR3 covers 15 residues. CDR1 and CDR2 from the germline V gene are MNHEY and SVGEGT. CDR3 loop: CASSYGTEPTDTQYF. CDR3 nucleotides: TGTGCCAGCAGTTACGGGACAGAACCCACAGATACGCAGTATTTT.

The chain has TRBV7-9 and TRBJ2-3; TRBD2 matches at 10 bases. Germline trimming cut 5 bases from V and 5 bases from J; bases unmatched to any gene: 7. The CDR3 spans 15 residues. Germline values: CDR1 SEHNR, CDR2 FQNEAQ (reference sequence). This chain's CDR3 is CASSRAGGRGDTQYF. The CDR3 nucleotides are TGTGCCAGCAGCCGAGCGGGGGGGCGAGGAGATACGCAGTATTTT.

The gene calls are TRBV4-2 and TRBJ2-5; no clear D. Germline V lookup: CDR1 LGHNA, CDR2 YNFKEQ. The length of the CDR3 is 16 residues. Trimming cost V 2 bases and J 2 bases, with 15 bases left between them. This CDR3 reads CASSQLVPGLQETQYF. The CDR3 DNA follows: TGTGCCAGCAGCCAATTGGTGCCGGGCCTACAAGAGACCCAGTACTTC.

This clonotype was seen a few times. The chain links TRBV5-4 to TRBJ1-1, with D hard to call. The CDR3 sequence is 14 residues long. The V gene's germline CDR1 is SGHNT and CDR2 YYREEE (reference sequence). V was clipped by 1 base and J by 2 bases, with 9 bases between them. This chain's CDR3 is CASSLWQLNTEAFF. CDR3 bases: TGTGCCAGCAGCTTGTGGCAGCTTAACACTGAAGCTTTCTTT. The variable domain in full, completed from reference TRBV5-4 and TRBJ1-1, reads ETGVTQSPTHLIKTRGQQVTLRCSSQSGHNTVSWYQQALGQGPQFIFQYYREEENGRGNFPPRFSGLQFPNYSSELNVNALELDDSALYLCASSLWQLNTEAFFGQGTRLTVV.

The J gene is TRBJ1-2, the V gene TRBV6-1; unclear D gene. Germline CDR1 reads MNHNS; CDR2 reads SASEGT. Trimming cost V 8 bases and J 1 base, with 11 bases left between them. The CDR3 spans 13 residues. CDR3: CASSQSVNYGYTF. In DNA form, the CDR3 reads TGTGCCAGCTCTCAGAGTGTTAACTATGGCTACACCTTC.

This clonotype was recorded once. This chain connects TRBV5-1 to TRBJ1-5; TRBD1 agrees at 8 bases. Germline V gene lookup returns CDR1 SGHRS and CDR2 YFSETQ. The CDR3 length is 15 residues. The V and J ends lost 0 bases and 6 bases, in that order; junction bases with no gene match: 5. CDR3 sequence (DNA): TGCGCCAGCAGCTTGGGAACAGGGGGAGCTCAGCCCCAGCATTTT. This encodes CASSLGTGGAQPQHF.